This T cell receptor (beta chain) was recorded in a study of blood T cell repertoires in COVID-19 (dated by TCRdb to about 2020). In the study overall: The collaborator samples originated in the United States, Italy and Spain and spanned the acute and convalescent phases of COVID-19. The prospective study material was composed of cDNA or gDNA derived from T cells, B-cell-depleted T cells, or PBMCs. The dataset comprised deeply sampled blood TCRbeta repertoires from subjects exposed to, actively infected with, or recovered from COVID-19. The repertoires were released in a freely available public database intended as a resource for research on the immune response to SARS-CoV-2. Samples came from the ongoing ImmuneRACE study (first 160 participants) plus 1,254 subjects from 6 global collaborators. Sample metadata almost always included a de-identified subject ID, COVID-19 status, age in years and sex. Where available, HLA class I and class II types were obtained from metadata supplied by the sample provider rather than from assay-based typing.

TCRbeta CDR3 regions were amplified from genomic DNA using the immunoSEQ Assay, a bias-controlled multiplex PCR. The original pipeline was this. The number of nucleated cells in each sample was estimated by amplification of reference gene primers within the assay. To quantify the absolute abundance of each unique TCRbeta CDR3 rearrangement, sequence reads were collapsed and filtered. For each sample, productive Simpson clonality was calculated as the square root of Simpson's diversity index over productive rearrangements. Sourced from immuneACCESS, this table was stored by TCRdb with only in-frame sequences that have V and J called. A share of the clones is absent; for the studies checked, an unresolved V gene accounts for under half, and the remainder has no known explanation. V and J calls and clone size are copied from that table; D and trimming were computed from the DNA. The sample data list almost 70,000 clones, and 79% of these were observed just once. Around 47% of the sample rests with the top ten.

Each collaborating institution followed its own protocols to collect whole blood in K2EDTA tubes. For TCRbeta analysis, collaborator samples were shipped as frozen whole blood, as isolated PBMCs, or as DNA extracted from either sample type. Trimming takes 8 bases from V and 0 bases from J, and the germline ends sit 16 bases apart. Taken from the germline V gene, the CDR1 and CDR2 loops are MNHEY and SVGAGI. Its CDR3 holds 15 amino acids, cysteine through phenylalanine. The sequence is cut down to CDR3 DNA, 45 bases in frame from base 1. This clone has more than one count but fewer than ten. Its antigen has not been determined. No base qualities exist here, and no much larger clone lies one base off it. What the work shows at the level of the full study, not this receptor alone: Clinical and demographic metadata were provided uncurated, with the amount varying by source and participant.

The sequence is built from TRBV6-5 and TRBJ1-1; a weak D assignment points to TRBD1 (6 bases agree). The sequenced sample consisted of peripheral blood. This sequence was found in a human donor in a cohort sampled during active COVID-19. This receptor carries the CDR3 CASGGSLTMNTEAFF. The bases are TGTGCCAGCGGGGGCAGCTTGACCATGAACACTGAAGCTTTCTTT.